Listed below are T cell receptor beta chains from one sample, sequenced in a study of vaccination and CD4 T cells after COVID-19. MiXCR was run by TCRdb on the PCR reads, yielding one entry per CDR3 protein. The repertoire consists of around 4,500 distinct CDR3 sequences, with just under 35% occurring once and the leading ten covering about 25%. These receptors lack a known antigen. Sequencing was done on a sample of CD4+ T cells from blood, cultured in vitro. These receptors were taken from a human donor in good health. The CDR3 runs from the conserved cysteine through the conserved F or W.

J | V | CDR3
TRBJ1-2 | TRBV4-2 | CASSQSGAGGAYGYTF
TRBJ1-5 | TRBV6-1 | CASSPQHSNQPQHF
TRBJ2-5 | TRBV7-2 | CASSTSGLATETQYF
TRBJ2-5 | TRBV6-1 | CASSGLAGGQETQYF
TRBJ1-1 | TRBV19 | CASSSGLNTEAFF
TRBJ1-1 | TRBV12-3/TRBV12-4 | CASSLFVNTEAFF
TRBJ1-6 | TRBV28 | CASSLRGGYSPLHF
TRBJ1-6 | TRBV4-2 | CASSHSRTGLSDSPLHF
TRBJ1-2 | TRBV6-5 | CASSYQPFGTEYGYTF
TRBJ2-1 | TRBV7-9 | CASSSAEYEQFF
TRBJ2-6 | TRBV5-6 | CASSYRGTGANVLTF
TRBJ1-1 | TRBV6-1 | CASSEPWTPRRAFF
TRBJ2-7 | TRBV15 | CATRTGTGGREQYF
TRBJ1-5 | TRBV2 | CASTLGVDQPQHF
TRBJ2-3 | TRBV7-3 | CASSLRGTGRKRDTQYF
TRBJ1-6 | TRBV6-1 | CASTLTGGAGSPLHF
TRBJ2-1 | TRBV6-1 | CASSESKDNEQFF
TRBJ1-1 | TRBV29-1 | CSVSLQGRMNTEAFF
TRBJ1-6 | TRBV12-3/TRBV12-4 | CASSWEGSPLHF
TRBJ1-6 | TRBV6-2/TRBV6-3 | CASSYLPSSYNSPLHF
TRBJ2-3 | TRBV7-3 | CASSLTAGVDTQYF
TRBJ1-1 | TRBV10-1 | CASSESHLEAFF
TRBJ1-2 | TRBV25-1 | CASRPARGYGYTF
TRBJ1-6 | TRBV27 | CASSLEGAYNSPLHF
TRBJ1-1 | TRBV6-5 | CASSYPGTGLTEAFF
TRBJ2-7 | TRBV10-3 | CAIIQDGGYEQYF
TRBJ1-5 | TRBV27 | CASSLAQLQPQHF
TRBJ1-1 | TRBV6-5 | CASSYSPGKNTEAFF
TRBJ2-7 | TRBV7-2 | CASSLGYQLRYEQYF
TRBJ2-1 | TRBV6-1 | CASSGTPEREQFF
TRBJ2-3 | TRBV7-3 | CASSLRGTGGKRDTQYF
TRBJ1-1 | TRBV7-2 | CASSLTFGHPGGTEAFF
TRBJ1-1 | TRBV6-1 | CASNGGTANTEAFF
TRBJ1-1 | TRBV6-1 | CASSDQLNTEAFF
TRBJ2-7 | TRBV6-1 | CASSFAGQGQYF
TRBJ1-5 | TRBV19 | CASSIGQSSNQPQHF
TRBJ1-5 | TRBV7-9 | CASSPSGTGDNQPQHF
TRBJ2-7 | TRBV11-2 | CASTPLGQLYEQYF
TRBJ1-2 | TRBV3-1 | CASSHTGGFPYGYTF
TRBJ2-2 | TRBV6-5 | CASSYSLRKTGELFF
TRBJ1-1 | TRBV4-2 | CASSRTPGVVNTEAFF
TRBJ2-5 | TRBV7-8 | CASSLGQETQYF
TRBJ1-2 | TRBV29-1 | CSVYRQKDYGYTF
TRBJ1-2 | TRBV7-9 | CASTPLGGTLNYGYTF
TRBJ1-1 | TRBV19 | CASRETHRLGTEAFF
TRBJ1-1 | TRBV6-1 | CASSGELVTEAFF
TRBJ1-5 | TRBV20-1 | CSARPGAPNQPQHF
TRBJ2-3 | TRBV7-7 | CASSPLLDTQYF
TRBJ2-3 | TRBV5-1 | CASSLRQVGTDTQYF
TRBJ1-2 | TRBV27 | CASSLTPPIIENYGYTF
TRBJ1-5 | TRBV5-1 | CASSLEGQGNQPQHF
TRBJ2-5 | TRBV27 | CASSLLTRKETQYF
TRBJ1-2 | TRBV20-1 | CSATPGGYTF
TRBJ1-5 | TRBV20-1 | CSARSNRVGGQPQHF
TRBJ1-4 | TRBV27 | CASRSVLNEKLFF
TRBJ2-7 | TRBV6-5 | CASSYVVTYEQYF
TRBJ2-1 | TRBV7-3 | CASSSAGQGRGEQFF
TRBJ1-6 | TRBV12-3/TRBV12-4 | CASSRFGGESPLHF
TRBJ1-3 | TRBV3-1 | CASSQGGDTIYF